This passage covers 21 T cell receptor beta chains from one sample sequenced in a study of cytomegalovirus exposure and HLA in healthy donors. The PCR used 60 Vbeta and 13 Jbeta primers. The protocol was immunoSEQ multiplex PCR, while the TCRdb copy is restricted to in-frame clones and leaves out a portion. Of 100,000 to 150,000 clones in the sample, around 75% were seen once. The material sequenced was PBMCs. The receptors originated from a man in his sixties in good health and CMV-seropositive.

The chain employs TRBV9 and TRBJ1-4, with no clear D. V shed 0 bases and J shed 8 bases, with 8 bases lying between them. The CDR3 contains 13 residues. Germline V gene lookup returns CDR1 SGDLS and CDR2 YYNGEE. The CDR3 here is CASSVGAWEKLFF. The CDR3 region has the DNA TGTGCCAGCAGCGTAGGCGCCTGGGAAAAACTGTTTTTT.

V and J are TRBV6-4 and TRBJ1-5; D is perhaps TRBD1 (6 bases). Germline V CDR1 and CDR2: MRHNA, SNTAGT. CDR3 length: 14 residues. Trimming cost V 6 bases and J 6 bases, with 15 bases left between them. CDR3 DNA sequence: TGTGCCAGCAGCGAACAGGGCGGGGGTCAGCCCCAGCATTTT. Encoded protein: CASSEQGGGQPQHF.

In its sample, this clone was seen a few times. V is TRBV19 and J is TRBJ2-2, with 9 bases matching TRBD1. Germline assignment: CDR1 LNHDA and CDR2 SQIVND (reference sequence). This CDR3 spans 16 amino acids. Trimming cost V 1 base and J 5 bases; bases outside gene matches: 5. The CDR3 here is CASSIGWDRETGELFF. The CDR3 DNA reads TGTGCCAGTAGTATAGGTTGGGACAGGGAGACCGGGGAGCTGTTTTTT. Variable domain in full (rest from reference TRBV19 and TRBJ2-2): DGGITQSPKYLFRKEGQNVTLSCEQNLNHDAMYWYRQDPGQGLRLIYYSQIVNDFQKGDIAEGYSVSREKKESFPLTVTSAQKNPTAFYLCASSIGWDRETGELFFGEGSRLTVL.

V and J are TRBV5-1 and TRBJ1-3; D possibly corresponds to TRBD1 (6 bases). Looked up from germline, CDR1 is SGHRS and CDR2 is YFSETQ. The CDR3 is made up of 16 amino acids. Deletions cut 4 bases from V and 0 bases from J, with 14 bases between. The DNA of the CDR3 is TGCGCCAGCAGCCTGGGGGGCACAAGCTCTGGAAACACCATATATTTT. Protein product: CASSLGGTSSGNTIYF.

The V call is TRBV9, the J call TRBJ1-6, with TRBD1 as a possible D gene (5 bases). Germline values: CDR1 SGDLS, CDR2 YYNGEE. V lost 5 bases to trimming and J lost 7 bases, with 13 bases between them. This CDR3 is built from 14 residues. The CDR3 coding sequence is TGTGCCAGCAGGGGGGGACTGACGAATTCACCCCTCCACTTT. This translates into CASRGGLTNSPLHF.

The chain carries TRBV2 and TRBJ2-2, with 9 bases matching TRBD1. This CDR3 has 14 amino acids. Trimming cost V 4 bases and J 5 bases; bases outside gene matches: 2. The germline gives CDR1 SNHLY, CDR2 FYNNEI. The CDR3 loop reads CASSVDRGTGELFF. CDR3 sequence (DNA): TGTGCCAGCAGTGTAGACAGGGGGACCGGGGAGCTGTTTTTT.

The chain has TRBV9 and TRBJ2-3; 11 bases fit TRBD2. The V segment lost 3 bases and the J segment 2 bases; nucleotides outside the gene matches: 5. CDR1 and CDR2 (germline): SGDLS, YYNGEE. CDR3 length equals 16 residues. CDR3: CASSAATSGATDTQYF. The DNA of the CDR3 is TGTGCCAGCAGCGCCGCGACTAGCGGGGCCACAGATACGCAGTATTTT.

CDR3 in DNA: TGTGCCAGCAGCGTAGTTCCAGGGCACAATCAGCCCCAGCATTTT. It codes for CASSVVPGHNQPQHF. The J gene is TRBJ1-5, the V gene TRBV9, with D maybe TRBD1 (5 bases). CDR3 size: 15 residues. CDR1 and CDR2 from the germline V gene are SGDLS and YYNGEE. The V and J ends lost 0 bases and 3 bases respectively, with 10 bases between them.

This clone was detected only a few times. The CDR3 reads CASSLYTAQGDLNTEAFF. The CDR3, as DNA: TGTGCCAGCAGCTTATATACGGCACAGGGGGACTTGAACACTGAAGCTTTCTTT. This chain links TRBV7-8 with TRBJ1-1; 8 nucleotides match TRBD1. Germline V gives CDR1 SGHVS, CDR2 FQNEAQ. The CDR3 runs 18 residues. The ends lost 2 bases at V and 0 bases at J; junction bases unmatched: 11.

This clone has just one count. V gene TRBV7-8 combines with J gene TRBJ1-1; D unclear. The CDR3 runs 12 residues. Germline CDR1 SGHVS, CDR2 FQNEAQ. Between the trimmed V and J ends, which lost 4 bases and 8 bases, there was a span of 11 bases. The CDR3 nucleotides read TGTGCCAGCAGCTCCCCCCTCGGGGAAGCTTTCTTT. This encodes CASSSPLGEAFF.

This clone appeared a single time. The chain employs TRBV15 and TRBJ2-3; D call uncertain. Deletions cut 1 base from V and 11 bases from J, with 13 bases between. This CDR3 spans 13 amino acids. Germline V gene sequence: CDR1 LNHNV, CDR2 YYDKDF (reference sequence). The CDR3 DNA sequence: TGTGCCACCAGCAGAGTCCTTCCCCCGTTGCAGTATTTT. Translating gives CATSRVLPPLQYF.

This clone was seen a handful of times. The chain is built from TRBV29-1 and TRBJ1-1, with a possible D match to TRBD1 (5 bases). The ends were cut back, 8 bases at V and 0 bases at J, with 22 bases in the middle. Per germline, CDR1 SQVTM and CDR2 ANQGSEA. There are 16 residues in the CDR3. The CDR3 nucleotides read TGCAGCACCGGATCTAGGGGACGCGGGATGAACACTGAAGCTTTCTTT. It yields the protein CSTGSRGRGMNTEAFF.

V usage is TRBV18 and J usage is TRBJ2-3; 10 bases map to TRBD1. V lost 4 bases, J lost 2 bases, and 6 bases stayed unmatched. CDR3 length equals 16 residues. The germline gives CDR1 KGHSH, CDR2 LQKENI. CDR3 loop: CASSQGQGVSTDTQYF. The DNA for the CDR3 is TGTGCCAGCTCACAAGGACAGGGGGTCTCCACAGATACGCAGTATTTT.

The DNA of the CDR3 is TGCGCCAGCAGCTCCCCAGGGGGGCGCAATGAGCAGTTCTTC. Its protein product is CASSSPGGRNEQFF. The gene calls are TRBV5-1 and TRBJ2-1; D is possibly TRBD1 (7 bases). The CDR3 loop spans 14 amino acids. Between the trimmed V and J ends, which lost 3 bases and 6 bases, there was a span of 13 bases. Germline values: CDR1 SGHRS, CDR2 YFSETQ.

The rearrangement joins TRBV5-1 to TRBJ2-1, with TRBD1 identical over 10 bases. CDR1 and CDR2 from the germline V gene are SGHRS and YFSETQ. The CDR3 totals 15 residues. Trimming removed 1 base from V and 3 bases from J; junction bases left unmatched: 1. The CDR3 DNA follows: TGCGCCAGCAGCTTGAGGACAGGGGGCTACAATGAGCAGTTCTTC. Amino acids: CASSLRTGGYNEQFF.

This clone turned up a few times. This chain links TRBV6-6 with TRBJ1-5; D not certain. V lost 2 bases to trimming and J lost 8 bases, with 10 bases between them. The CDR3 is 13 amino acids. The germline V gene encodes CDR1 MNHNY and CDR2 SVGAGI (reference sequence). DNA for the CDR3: TGTGCCAGCAGTTACCAAGTGGAGAAGCCCCAGCATTTT. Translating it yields CASSYQVEKPQHF.

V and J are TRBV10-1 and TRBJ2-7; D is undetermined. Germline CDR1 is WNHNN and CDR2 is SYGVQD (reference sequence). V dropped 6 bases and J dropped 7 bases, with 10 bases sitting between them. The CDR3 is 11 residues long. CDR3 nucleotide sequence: TGCGCCAGCAGCGCCGGGTCTGAGCAGTACTTC. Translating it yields CASSAGSEQYF.

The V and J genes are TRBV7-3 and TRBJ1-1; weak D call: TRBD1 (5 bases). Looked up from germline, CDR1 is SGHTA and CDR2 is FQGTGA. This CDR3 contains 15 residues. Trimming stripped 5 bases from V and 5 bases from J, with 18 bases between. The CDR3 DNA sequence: TGTGCCAGCAGCGGGGGGAGGCAGGGAAGGACTGAAGCTTTCTTT. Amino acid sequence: CASSGGRQGRTEAFF.

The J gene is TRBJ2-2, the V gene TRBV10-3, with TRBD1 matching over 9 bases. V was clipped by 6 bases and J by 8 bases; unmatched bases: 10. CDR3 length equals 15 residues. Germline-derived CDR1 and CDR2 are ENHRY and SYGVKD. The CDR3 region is CAIRPGQGPGGELFF. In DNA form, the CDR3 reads TGTGCCATCAGACCGGGACAGGGTCCCGGAGGGGAGCTGTTTTTT.

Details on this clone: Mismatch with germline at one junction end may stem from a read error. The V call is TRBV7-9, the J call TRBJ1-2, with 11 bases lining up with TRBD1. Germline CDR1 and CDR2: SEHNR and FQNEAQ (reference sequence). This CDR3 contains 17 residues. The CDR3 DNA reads TGTTCCAGTTCAGGAACGGACAGGGGGCGCCTAAGGGATGGCTACACCTTC. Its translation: CSSSGTDRGRLRDGYTF.

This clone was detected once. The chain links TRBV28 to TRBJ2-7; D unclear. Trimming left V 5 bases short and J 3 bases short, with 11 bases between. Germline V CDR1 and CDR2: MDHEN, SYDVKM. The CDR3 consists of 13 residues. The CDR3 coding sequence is TGTGCCAGCAGTCTCTTCTTTTACTACGAGCAGTACTTC. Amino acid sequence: CASSLFFYYEQYF. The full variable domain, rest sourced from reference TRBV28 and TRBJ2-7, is DVKVTQSSRYLVKRTGEKVFLECVQDMDHENMFWYRQDPGLGLRLIYFSYDVKMKEKGDIPEGYSVSREKKERFSLILESASTNQTSMYLCASSLFFYYEQYFGPGTRLTVT.